Listed here are 28 T cell receptor beta chains from one sample, sequenced in a study of identical twins. TCRdb ran MiXCR on the 5' RACE reads and lists one entry per CDR3 protein. The data contain about 700,000 distinct CDR3 sequences, 5.5% to 7.5% of them singletons. Sequencing used naive T cells sorted from blood. Every receptor here comes from a man between 18 and 29 years old in good health.

The chain is built from TRBV3-1 and TRBJ2-2; the match to TRBD1 covers 9 bases. The CDR3 loop spans 15 amino acids. Germline V gives CDR1 LGHDT, CDR2 YNNKEL (reference sequence). J gave up 4 bases and V 4 bases, and 4 bases lay outside the gene matches. This CDR3 reads CASSRRTGVTGELFF. The CDR3 coding sequence is TGTGCCAGCAGCCGGCGGACAGGGGTCACCGGGGAGCTGTTTTTT.

This clonotype was seen at least ten times. The chain carries TRBV5-1 and TRBJ2-7; 8 bases fit TRBD1. Germline V gene lookup returns CDR1 SGHRS and CDR2 YFSETQ. The CDR3 has 15 amino acids. J gave up 4 bases and V 0 bases, and 6 bases lay outside the gene matches. The CDR3 sequence: CASSLAPTGAYEQYF. CDR3 DNA: TGCGCCAGCAGCTTGGCTCCGACAGGGGCGTACGAGCAGTACTTC.

This clonotype has just a few counts. V usage is TRBV6-1 and J usage is TRBJ2-1; D may correspond to TRBD1 or TRBD2 (5 bases each). Trimming removed 6 bases at V and 8 bases at J, with 17 bases between. Germline lookup yields CDR1 MNHNS and CDR2 SASEGT. The CDR3 runs to 14 residues. The CDR3 loop reads CASRRLSGTDEQFF. CDR3 coding DNA: TGTGCCAGCAGGAGGTTATCAGGGACCGATGAGCAGTTCTTC.

This clonotype was seen many times. This chain links TRBV6-1 with TRBJ2-6, with 9 bases fitting TRBD2. The germline V gene encodes CDR1 MNHNS and CDR2 SASEGT. Losses at the gene ends were 7 bases for V and 3 bases for J; bases not matched to a gene: 13. This CDR3 has 18 residues. In DNA form, the CDR3 reads TGTGCCAGCACCTTTGGCGGGAGGGCCCTAGGTGGGGCCAACGTCCTGACTTTC. It is translated as CASTFGGRALGGANVLTF.

This clonotype was seen ten or more times. In DNA form, the CDR3 reads TGTGCCAGCAGCGTTTCGGCCGGCTGGGAAGAGACCCAGTACTTC. This sequence encodes CASSVSAGWEETQYF. The gene calls are TRBV9 and TRBJ2-5; D not resolved. There are 15 residues in the CDR3. V lost 2 bases to trimming and J lost 3 bases, with 14 bases between them. Germline CDR1 and CDR2: SGDLS and YYNGEE.

In this sample, this clonotype turned up many times. This chain links TRBV12-3 or TRBV12-4 with TRBJ1-6, with unresolved D. V was clipped by 5 bases and J by 10 bases, with 12 bases between them. This CDR3 has 13 residues. The CDR3 loop reads CASSVSFRSPLHF. The CDR3 nucleotides read TGTGCCAGCAGTGTATCTTTTCGGTCACCCCTCCACTTT.

This clonotype was counted many times. The chain couples TRBV28 to TRBJ1-5; 10 bases map to TRBD1. The CDR3 totals 15 residues. The V gene end was trimmed by 6 bases and the J gene end by 3 bases; junction bases not matched to a gene: 5. Germline V gene lookup returns CDR1 MDHEN and CDR2 SYDVKM. CDR3 in amino acids: CASRRTGGFNQPQHF. CDR3 nucleotide sequence: TGTGCCAGCAGGAGGACAGGGGGATTCAATCAGCCCCAGCATTTT.

The V and J genes are TRBV18 and TRBJ2-2; D not certain. The CDR3 has 16 residues. Germline-derived CDR1 and CDR2 are KGHSH and LQKENI. V was shortened by 3 bases and J by 0 bases, with 11 bases between the two germline ends. CDR3 region: CASSPIKGPNTGELFF. CDR3 DNA: TGTGCCAGCTCACCGATCAAGGGCCCGAACACCGGGGAGCTGTTTTTT.

The chain has TRBV11-3 and TRBJ2-1; 8 bases are shared with TRBD2. Germline CDR1 SGHNT, CDR2 YENEEA. The junction had 14 bases not matched to a gene; V was cut back by 4 bases and J by 6 bases. This CDR3 has 17 amino acids. The CDR3 DNA sequence: TGTGCCAGCAGCTCCCGGGCCAGCGGGAGCGTGGGCAATGAGCAGTTCTTC. Translating it yields CASSSRASGSVGNEQFF. The entire variable domain, with the rest obtained from reference TRBV11-3 and TRBJ2-1, is as follows: EAGVVQSPRYKIIEKKQPVAFWCNPISGHNTLYWYLQNLGQGPELLIRYENEEAVDDSQLPKDRFSAERLKGVDSTLKIQPAELGDSAVYLCASSSRASGSVGNEQFFGPGTRLTVL.

In this sample, this clonotype turned up a few times. J is TRBJ1-1 and V is TRBV12-3 or TRBV12-4, with D perhaps matching TRBD1 (6 bases). The germline V and J ends were trimmed by 5 bases and 3 bases, with 13 bases remaining between them. The CDR3 length is 14 residues. The DNA of the CDR3 is TGTGCCAGCAGTACGAACCCAGGGGACACTGAAGCTTTCTTT. Its protein is CASSTNPGDTEAFF.

This clonotype has at least ten counts. The chain recombines TRBV4-1 with TRBJ2-1; TRBD2 matches 10 bases. V was pared by 4 bases and J by 3 bases, with 6 bases of the junction left unmatched. CDR3 length: 16 amino acids. Germline loops: CDR1 MGHRA, CDR2 YSYEKL. CDR3 sequence reads: CASSRTSGILYNEQFF. DNA for the CDR3: TGCGCCAGCAGCCGAACTAGCGGGATCCTCTACAATGAGCAGTTCTTC.

V is TRBV27 and J is TRBJ1-6; the D is unclear. Per germline, CDR1 MNHEY and CDR2 SMNVEV (reference sequence). The CDR3 length is 13 residues. Between the trimmed V and J ends, which lost 3 bases and 7 bases, there was a span of 7 bases. The CDR3 DNA reads as TGTGCCAGCAGTTTTGGTAGAAATTCACCCCTCCACTTT. It encodes CASSFGRNSPLHF.

This clonotype came up a few times. The chain combines TRBV11-1 with TRBJ2-7, with D tentatively TRBD2 (5 bases). Trimming took off 5 bases at V and 0 bases at J, with 11 bases between the two ends. The CDR3 length is 14 residues. Germline loops: CDR1 SGHAT, CDR2 FQDESV (reference sequence). The CDR3 DNA reads TGTGCCAGCAGCCCACCGGGAATCTCCTACGAGCAGTACTTC. This gives the protein CASSPPGISYEQYF.

The chain links TRBV4-3 to TRBJ2-5, with D possibly matching TRBD1 (6 bases). Per germline, CDR1 LGHNA and CDR2 YSLEER. With 4 bases removed from V and 4 bases from J, the gap between germline ends came to 19 bases. The CDR3 has 16 residues. The CDR3 is CASSPVEDLGGETQYF. Here the CDR3 DNA reads TGCGCCAGCAGCCCCGTGGAGGACTTAGGGGGAGAGACCCAGTACTTC.

This clonotype has at least ten counts. This chain joins TRBV11-2 and TRBJ1-3; D not certain. Germline CDR1 SGHAT, CDR2 FQNNGV. The CDR3 covers 18 residues. V was trimmed by 5 bases and J by 1 base, leaving 21 bases between them. The CDR3 DNA is TGTGCCAGCAGCCCCCACCTCAGATTCAGGAAGTCTGGAAACACCATATATTTT. Its protein product is CASSPHLRFRKSGNTIYF.

This clonotype was picked up many times. The CDR3, as DNA: TGTGCCAGCAGTCGGGACAGGGTTACAGATACGCAGTATTTT. This gives the protein CASSRDRVTDTQYF. This sequence joins TRBV6-1 and TRBJ2-3; 9 nucleotides match TRBD1. The germline V gene has CDR1 MNHNS and CDR2 SASEGT. CDR3 length: 14 amino acids. Trimming removed 5 bases from V and 3 bases from J; junction bases left unmatched: 3.

This clonotype was detected many times. The V gene is TRBV6-5, the J gene TRBJ1-1; 8 bases agree with TRBD1. With V trimmed by 6 bases and J by 11 bases, 14 bases remained unmatched. The CDR3 spans 14 residues. Germline-derived CDR1 and CDR2 are MNHEY and SVGAGI. The CDR3 DNA is TGTGCCAGCAGATTTTTCGAGCAGGGGGCTGCTGCTTTCTTT. It encodes CASRFFEQGAAAFF.

In its sample, this clonotype was seen many times. The rearrangement joins TRBV5-1 to TRBJ2-5; D is uncertain. The CDR3 totals 12 residues. The V gene lost 1 base and the J gene lost 5 bases, with 6 bases spanning the gap. The germline V gene has CDR1 SGHRS and CDR2 YFSETQ. This CDR3 reads CASSLYEETQYF. The DNA for the CDR3 is TGCGCCAGCAGCTTGTATGAGGAGACCCAGTACTTC.

A few counts support this clonotype. The chain recombines TRBV9 with TRBJ2-5; no firm D call. The V end was cut by 4 bases, the J end by 5 bases, with 12 bases between. Germline loops: CDR1 SGDLS, CDR2 YYNGEE. The CDR3 contains 13 residues. As DNA, the CDR3 is TGTGCCAGCAGCACTGTGGGTGGCGAGACCCAGTACTTC. Amino acid sequence: CASSTVGGETQYF.

This clonotype was observed a few times. The V and J genes are TRBV19 and TRBJ2-1; 8 nucleotides agree with TRBD1. CDR1 and CDR2 from the germline V gene are LNHDA and SQIVND (reference sequence). This CDR3 contains 19 residues. V gave up 2 bases and J gave up 0 bases; unmatched junction bases: 12. The CDR3: CASSIMAGQVSYSYNEQFF. The CDR3 nucleotides are TGTGCCAGTAGTATAATGGCGGGACAGGTATCATACTCCTACAATGAGCAGTTCTTC.

This clonotype was detected many times. This chain uses TRBV6-5 with TRBJ1-2, with D hard to call. The CDR3 is 13 residues long. Germline assignment: CDR1 MNHEY and CDR2 SVGAGI. The V and J ends lost 0 bases and 8 bases respectively, with 10 bases between them. The CDR3 nucleotides read TGTGCCAGCAGTTACTCCGGACGAGGAGGCTACACCTTC. Amino acid sequence: CASSYSGRGGYTF.

In this sample, this clonotype turned up a few times. V is TRBV6-5 and J is TRBJ1-1; 10 nucleotides agree with TRBD1. V dropped 4 bases and J dropped 2; count of bases not matched to a gene: 10. This CDR3 has 17 amino acids. Germline CDR1 reads MNHEY; CDR2 reads SVGAGI. The CDR3 region is CASSSLSTGGLNTEAFF. The DNA for the CDR3 is TGTGCCAGCAGTTCGCTGTCGACAGGGGGCTTAAACACTGAAGCTTTCTTT.

Ten or more counts support this clonotype. The V call is TRBV6-1, the J call TRBJ2-7; perhaps TRBD1 as D (5 bases). This CDR3 comprises 14 residues. V was pared by 6 bases and J by 0 bases, with 12 bases between. Germline V lookup: CDR1 MNHNS, CDR2 SASEGT. CDR3 nucleotide sequence: TGTGCCAGCAGACGACAGCAATTCTCCTACGAGCAGTACGTC. Protein product: CASRRQQFSYEQYV.

This clonotype was detected only a few times. The genes are TRBV7-2 and TRBJ2-1, with 7 positions matching TRBD1. The CDR3 is made up of 15 amino acids. V was clipped by 5 bases and J by 7 bases; unmatched bases: 11. Per germline, CDR1 SGHTA and CDR2 FQGNSA. This CDR3 is CASSRFRDSQNEQFF. CDR3 in DNA: TGTGCCAGCAGCAGATTCCGGGACAGCCAGAATGAGCAGTTCTTC.

The sample holds many counts of this clonotype. The chain couples TRBV5-1 to TRBJ2-1; D gene unclear. The length of the CDR3 is 15 residues. Germline V gene data show CDR1 as SGHRS and CDR2 as YFSETQ. Trimming took off 9 bases at V and 1 base at J, with 17 bases between the two ends. CDR3 coding DNA: TGCGCCACCCATGCTGGGCTTCCTTCCTACAATGAGCAGTTCTTC. The encoded protein is CATHAGLPSYNEQFF. Using reference TRBV5-1 and TRBJ2-1 for the parts outside the CDR3, the full variable domain is KAGVTQTPRYLIKTRGQQVTLSCSPISGHRSVSWYQQTPGQGLQFLFEYFSETQRNKGNFPGRFSGRQFSNSRSEMNVSTLELGDSALYLCATHAGLPSYNEQFFGPGTRLTVL.

Ten or more counts support this clonotype. The V gene is TRBV4-2, the J gene TRBJ2-1; TRBD2 matches at 11 bases. The V gene end was trimmed by 2 bases and the J gene end by 0 bases; junction bases not matched to a gene: 6. The CDR3 has 18 residues. From germline, CDR1 is LGHNA and CDR2 YNFKEQ. CDR3 DNA: TGTGCCAGCAGCCAATCGAAACTAGCGGGGGCCTCCTACAATGAGCAGTTCTTC. Protein sequence: CASSQSKLAGASYNEQFF.

This clonotype was seen many times. This chain joins TRBV10-3 and TRBJ2-1, with a tentative D call TRBD1 (5 bases). The V and J ends lost 8 bases and 6 bases respectively, with 8 bases between them. CDR3 length: 11 amino acids. The germline CDR1 and CDR2 sequences are ENHRY and SYGVKD. The CDR3 is CAIYDSNEQFF. DNA of the CDR3: TGTGCCATCTACGACAGCAATGAGCAGTTCTTC.

The chain links TRBV2 to TRBJ2-7; tentatively, D is TRBD1 (5 bases). Deletions cut 1 base from V and 5 bases from J, with 12 bases between. The germline V gene encodes CDR1 SNHLY and CDR2 FYNNEI. CDR3 length: 14 amino acids. CDR3 bases: TGTGCCAGCAGTGAAGGACGGACAACCAACGAGCAGTACTTC. Protein: CASSEGRTTNEQYF.